This T cell receptor (beta chain) originates from a study of control samples from healthy donors and cancer patients. Sequencing was performed with immunoSEQ multiplex PCR; in TCRdb, only in-frame clones are kept and a portion is missing. This sample has about 94,000 clones, with about nine tenths found just once. V was trimmed by 2 bases and J by 6 bases, leaving 4 bases between them. Germline CDR1 SGHDT, CDR2 YYEEEE. The CDR3 has 11 residues. This clonotype was sampled from a woman aged 18-30 years in good health. The chain employs TRBV5-6 and TRBJ2-3; D gene uncertain. Sequenced: blood. The CDR3 spells CASSFRDTQYF. The CDR3 region has the DNA TGTGCCAGCAGCTTCCGGGATACGCAGTATTTT. The full variable domain, its missing parts supplied by reference TRBV5-6 and TRBJ2-3, is DAGVTQSPTHLIKTRGQQVTLRCSPKSGHDTVSWYQQALGQGPQFIFQYYEEEERQRGNFPDRFSGHQFPNYSSELNVNALLLGDSALYLCASSFRDTQYFGPGTRLTVL.